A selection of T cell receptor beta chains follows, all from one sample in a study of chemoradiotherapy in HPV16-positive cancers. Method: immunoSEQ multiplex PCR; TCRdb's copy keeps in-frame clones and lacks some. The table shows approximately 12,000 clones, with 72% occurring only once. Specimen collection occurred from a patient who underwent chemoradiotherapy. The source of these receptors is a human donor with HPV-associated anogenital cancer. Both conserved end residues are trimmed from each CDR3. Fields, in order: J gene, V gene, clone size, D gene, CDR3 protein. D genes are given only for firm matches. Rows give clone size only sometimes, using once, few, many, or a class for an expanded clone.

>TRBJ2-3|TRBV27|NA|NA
ASSLAGASTDTQY
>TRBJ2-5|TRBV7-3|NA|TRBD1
ASSIGQGAETQY
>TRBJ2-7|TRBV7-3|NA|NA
ASSLSGTYEQY
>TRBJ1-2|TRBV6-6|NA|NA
ASSSGSANYGYT
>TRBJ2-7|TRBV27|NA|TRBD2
ASSLVTSGREQY
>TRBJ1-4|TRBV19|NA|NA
ASSIVAQAEKLF
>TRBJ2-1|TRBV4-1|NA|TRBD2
ASSQEGLAIYNEQF
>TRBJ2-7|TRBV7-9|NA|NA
ASSRIKGRSYEQY
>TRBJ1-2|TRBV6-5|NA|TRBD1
ASSYLTTGGRNGYT
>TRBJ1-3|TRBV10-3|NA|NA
AISGLSGNTIY
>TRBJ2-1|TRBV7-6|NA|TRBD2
ASSLERLAGGFYNEQF
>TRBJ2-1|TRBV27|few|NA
ASSLRDGLFEQF
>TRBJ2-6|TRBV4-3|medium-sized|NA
ASSQNFRATGANVLT
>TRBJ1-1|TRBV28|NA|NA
ASIRGGRKNTEAF
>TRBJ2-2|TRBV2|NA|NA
ASSIRGSGELF
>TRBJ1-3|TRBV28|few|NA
ASRALSGNTIY
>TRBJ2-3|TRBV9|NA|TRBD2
ASSVGRGTDTQY
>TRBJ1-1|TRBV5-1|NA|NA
ASSLVGPMGGQGTEAF
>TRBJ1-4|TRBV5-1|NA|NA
ASSLGVGRNEKLF
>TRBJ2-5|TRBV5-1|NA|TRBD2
ASSFSGSEVETQY
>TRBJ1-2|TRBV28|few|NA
ASSLSVGSYGYT
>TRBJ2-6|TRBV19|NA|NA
ASSIQEGSGANVLT
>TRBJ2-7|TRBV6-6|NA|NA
ASSYELAYEQY
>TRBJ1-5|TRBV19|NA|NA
ASSIGGRRGNQPQH
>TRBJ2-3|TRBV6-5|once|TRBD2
ASTSGLAGGDTQY
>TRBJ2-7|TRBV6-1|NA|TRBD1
ASSGRRQGNHYEQY
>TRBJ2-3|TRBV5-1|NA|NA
ASSLGGKYTDTQY
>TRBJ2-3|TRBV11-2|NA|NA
ASSLLRLDLYTDTQY
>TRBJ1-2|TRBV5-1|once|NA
ASSLGPGHGT
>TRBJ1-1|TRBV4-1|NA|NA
ASSQVPQRQATLTEAF
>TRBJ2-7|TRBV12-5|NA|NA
ASGPGGPPAEQY
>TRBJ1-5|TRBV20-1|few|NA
SAGLAQPQH
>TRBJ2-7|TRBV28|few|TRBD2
ASSQTSGFSYEQY
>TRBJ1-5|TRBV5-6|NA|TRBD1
ASSSARDRGRWGNQPQH
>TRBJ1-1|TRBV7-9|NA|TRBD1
ASSLSGGSFRAEAF
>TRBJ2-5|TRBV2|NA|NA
ASRRQETQY
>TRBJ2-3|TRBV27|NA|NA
ASSSGGQY
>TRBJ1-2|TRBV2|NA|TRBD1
ASSSGTGVLLYGYT
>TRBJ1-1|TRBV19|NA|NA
ASSIDQNTEAF
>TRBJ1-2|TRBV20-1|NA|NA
SARQINGYT
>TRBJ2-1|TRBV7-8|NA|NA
ASSFHRDGDPKDYNEQF
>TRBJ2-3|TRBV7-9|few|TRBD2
ASSLDLAGPTDTQY
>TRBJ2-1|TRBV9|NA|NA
ASGAGQSRDEQF
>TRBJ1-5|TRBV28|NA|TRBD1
ASRGQGGHGNQPQH
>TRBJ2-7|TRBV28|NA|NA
ASSWGGRYEQY
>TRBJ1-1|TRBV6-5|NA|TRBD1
ASSTGQGGRRAF
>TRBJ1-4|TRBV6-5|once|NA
ASSNRVREKLF
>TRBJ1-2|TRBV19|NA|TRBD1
ASSEADRDGYT
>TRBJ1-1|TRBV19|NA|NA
ASSGRSRNTEAF
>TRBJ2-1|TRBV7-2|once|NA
ASSTKSGSSYNEQF
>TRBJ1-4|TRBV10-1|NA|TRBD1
ASPPLGRGRRTNEKLF
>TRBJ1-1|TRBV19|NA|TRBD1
ASSPGQVLTEAF
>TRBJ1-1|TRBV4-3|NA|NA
ASSQASRGSTEAF
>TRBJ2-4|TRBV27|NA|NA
ASSVTGIGVAKNIQY
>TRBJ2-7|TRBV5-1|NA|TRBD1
ASSSGTGAEQY
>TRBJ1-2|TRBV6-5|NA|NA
ASSYSSGDGYT
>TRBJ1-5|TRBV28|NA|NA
ASSSSAGPPQPQH
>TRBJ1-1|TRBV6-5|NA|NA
ASSPSGFDTEAF
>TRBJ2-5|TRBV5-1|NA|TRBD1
ASSPDRARTQY